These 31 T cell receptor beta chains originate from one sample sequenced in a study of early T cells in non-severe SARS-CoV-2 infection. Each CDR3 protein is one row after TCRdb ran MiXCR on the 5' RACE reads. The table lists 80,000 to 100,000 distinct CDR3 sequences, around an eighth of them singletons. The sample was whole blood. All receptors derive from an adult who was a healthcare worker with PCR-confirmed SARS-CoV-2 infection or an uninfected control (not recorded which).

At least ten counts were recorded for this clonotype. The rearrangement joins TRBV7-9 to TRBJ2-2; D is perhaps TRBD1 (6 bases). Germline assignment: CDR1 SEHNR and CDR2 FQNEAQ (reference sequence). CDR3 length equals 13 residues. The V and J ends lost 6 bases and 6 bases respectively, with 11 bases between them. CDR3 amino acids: CASSLAGAGELFF. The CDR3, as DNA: TGTGCCAGCAGTCTAGCAGGGGCCGGGGAGCTGTTTTTT.

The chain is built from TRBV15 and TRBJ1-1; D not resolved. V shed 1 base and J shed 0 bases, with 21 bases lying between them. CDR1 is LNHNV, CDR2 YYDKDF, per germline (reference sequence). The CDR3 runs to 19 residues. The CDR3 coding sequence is TGTGCCACCAGCAGAGCGTTTAAAGGGCAGAGGTTGATGAACACTGAAGCTTTCTTT. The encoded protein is CATSRAFKGQRLMNTEAFF.

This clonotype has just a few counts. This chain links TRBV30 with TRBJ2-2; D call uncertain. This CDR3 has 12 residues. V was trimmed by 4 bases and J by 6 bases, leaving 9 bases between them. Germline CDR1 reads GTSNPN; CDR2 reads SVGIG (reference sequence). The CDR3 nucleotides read TGTGCCTGGATGAAGGTTCCCGGGGAGCTGTTTTTT. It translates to CAWMKVPGELFF.

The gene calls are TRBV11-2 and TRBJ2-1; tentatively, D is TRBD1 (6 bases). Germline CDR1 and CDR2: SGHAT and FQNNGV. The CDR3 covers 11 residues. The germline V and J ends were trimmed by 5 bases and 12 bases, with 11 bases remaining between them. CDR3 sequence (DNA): TGTGCCAGCAGCCAGGACAGACGGCAGTTCTTC. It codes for CASSQDRRQFF.

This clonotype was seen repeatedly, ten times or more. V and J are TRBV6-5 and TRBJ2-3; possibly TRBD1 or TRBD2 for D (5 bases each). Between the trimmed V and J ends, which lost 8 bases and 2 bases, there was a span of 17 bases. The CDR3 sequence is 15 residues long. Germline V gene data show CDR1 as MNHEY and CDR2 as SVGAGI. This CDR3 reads CASSLDGTYTDTQYF. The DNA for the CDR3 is TGTGCCAGCTCCCTAGACGGGACCTACACAGATACGCAGTATTTT.

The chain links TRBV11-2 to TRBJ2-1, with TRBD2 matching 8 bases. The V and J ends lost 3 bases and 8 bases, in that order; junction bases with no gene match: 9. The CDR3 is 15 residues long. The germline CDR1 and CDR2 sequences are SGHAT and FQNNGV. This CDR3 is CASSFRSREGYEQFF. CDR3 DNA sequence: TGTGCCAGCAGCTTCAGGAGCCGGGAGGGATATGAGCAGTTCTTC.

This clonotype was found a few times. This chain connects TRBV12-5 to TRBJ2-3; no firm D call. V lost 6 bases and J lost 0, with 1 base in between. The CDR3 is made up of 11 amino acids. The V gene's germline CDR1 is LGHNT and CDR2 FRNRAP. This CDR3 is CASGSTDTQYF. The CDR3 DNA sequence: TGTGCTAGTGGGAGCACAGATACGCAGTATTTT. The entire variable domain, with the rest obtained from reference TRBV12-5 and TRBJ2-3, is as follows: DARVTQTPRHKVTEMGQEVTMRCQPILGHNTVFWYRQTMMQGLELLAYFRNRAPLDDSGMPKDRFSAEMPDATLATLKIQPSEPRDSAVYFCASGSTDTQYFGPGTRLTVL.

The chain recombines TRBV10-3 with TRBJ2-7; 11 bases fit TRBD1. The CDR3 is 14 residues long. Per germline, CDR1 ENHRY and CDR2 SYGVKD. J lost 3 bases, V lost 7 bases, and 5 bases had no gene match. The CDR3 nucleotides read TGTGCCATCAACCCCGGGACAGGGGGCTACGAGCAGTACTTC. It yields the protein CAINPGTGGYEQYF.

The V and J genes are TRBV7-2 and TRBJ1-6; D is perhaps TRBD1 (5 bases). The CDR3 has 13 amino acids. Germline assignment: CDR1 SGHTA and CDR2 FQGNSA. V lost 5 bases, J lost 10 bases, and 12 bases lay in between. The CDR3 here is CASSPGGGSPLHF. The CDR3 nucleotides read TGTGCCAGCAGCCCCGGGGGTGGATCACCCCTCCACTTT.

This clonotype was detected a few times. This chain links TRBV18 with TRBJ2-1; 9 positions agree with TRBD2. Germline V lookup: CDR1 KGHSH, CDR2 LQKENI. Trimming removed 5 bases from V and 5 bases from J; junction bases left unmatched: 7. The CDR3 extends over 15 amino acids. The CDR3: CASSRGTSRDNEQFF. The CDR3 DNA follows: TGTGCCAGCTCAAGAGGGACTAGCCGTGACAATGAGCAGTTCTTC.

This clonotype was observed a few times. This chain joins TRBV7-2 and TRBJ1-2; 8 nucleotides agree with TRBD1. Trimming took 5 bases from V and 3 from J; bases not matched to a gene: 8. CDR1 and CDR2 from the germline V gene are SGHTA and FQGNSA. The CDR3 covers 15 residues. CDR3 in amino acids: CASSLLSQGDYGYTF. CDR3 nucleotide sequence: TGTGCCAGCAGCCTACTATCACAGGGGGACTATGGCTACACCTTC.

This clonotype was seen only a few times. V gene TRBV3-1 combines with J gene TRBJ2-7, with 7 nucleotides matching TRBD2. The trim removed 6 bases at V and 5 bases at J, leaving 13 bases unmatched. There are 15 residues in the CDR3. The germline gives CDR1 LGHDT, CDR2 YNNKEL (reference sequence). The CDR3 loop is CASRLVGSGTHEQYF. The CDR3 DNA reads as TGTGCCAGCAGGCTTGTCGGAAGCGGGACCCACGAGCAGTACTTC.

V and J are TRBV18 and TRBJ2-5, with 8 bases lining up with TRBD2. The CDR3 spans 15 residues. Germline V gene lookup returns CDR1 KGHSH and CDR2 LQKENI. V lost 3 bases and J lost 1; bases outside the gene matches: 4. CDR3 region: CASSPAGGIQETQYF. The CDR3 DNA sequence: TGTGCCAGCTCACCGGCGGGAGGCATCCAAGAGACCCAGTACTTC.

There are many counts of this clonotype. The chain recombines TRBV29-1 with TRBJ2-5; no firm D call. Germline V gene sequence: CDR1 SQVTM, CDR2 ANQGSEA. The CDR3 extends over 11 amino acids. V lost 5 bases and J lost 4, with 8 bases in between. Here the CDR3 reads CSVRVPETQYF. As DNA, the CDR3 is TGCAGCGTTCGGGTACCAGAGACCCAGTACTTC.

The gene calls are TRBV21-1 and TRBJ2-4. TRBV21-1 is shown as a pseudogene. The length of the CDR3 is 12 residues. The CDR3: CQAGLAKNIQYF. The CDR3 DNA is TGTCAGGCGGGGCTTGCCAAAAACATTCAGTACTTC.

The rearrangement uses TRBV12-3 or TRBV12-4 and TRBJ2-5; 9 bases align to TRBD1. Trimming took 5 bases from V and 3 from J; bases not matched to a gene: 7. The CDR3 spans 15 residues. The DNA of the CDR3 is TGTGCCAGCAGTCCTTACGGACAGGGGAAAGAGACCCAGTACTTC. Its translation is CASSPYGQGKETQYF.

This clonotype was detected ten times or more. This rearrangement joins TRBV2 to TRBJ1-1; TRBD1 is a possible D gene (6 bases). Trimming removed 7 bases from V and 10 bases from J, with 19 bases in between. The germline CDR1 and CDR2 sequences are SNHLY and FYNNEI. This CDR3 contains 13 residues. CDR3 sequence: CASTYREAKRAFF. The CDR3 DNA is TGTGCCAGCACCTACAGGGAGGCTAAACGAGCTTTCTTT.

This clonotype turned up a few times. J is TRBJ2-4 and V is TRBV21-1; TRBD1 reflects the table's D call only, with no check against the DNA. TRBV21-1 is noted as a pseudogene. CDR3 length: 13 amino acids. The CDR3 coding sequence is TGTGCCAGCAGCGCACACCGGGACAGGGATCGCTACTTC. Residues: CASSAHRDRDRYF.

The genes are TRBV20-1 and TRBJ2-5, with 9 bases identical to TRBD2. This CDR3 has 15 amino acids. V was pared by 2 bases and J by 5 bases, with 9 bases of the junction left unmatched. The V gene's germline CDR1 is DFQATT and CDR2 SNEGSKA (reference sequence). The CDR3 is CSARNSGSTGETQYF. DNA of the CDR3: TGCAGTGCTAGAAATAGCGGGAGTACGGGTGAGACCCAGTACTTC.

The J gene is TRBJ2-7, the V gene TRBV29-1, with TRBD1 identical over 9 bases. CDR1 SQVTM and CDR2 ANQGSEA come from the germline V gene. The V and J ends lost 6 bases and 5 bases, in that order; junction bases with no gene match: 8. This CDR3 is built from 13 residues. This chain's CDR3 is CSVDEGQGHEQYF. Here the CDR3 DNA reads TGCAGCGTCGATGAGGGACAGGGACACGAGCAGTACTTC.

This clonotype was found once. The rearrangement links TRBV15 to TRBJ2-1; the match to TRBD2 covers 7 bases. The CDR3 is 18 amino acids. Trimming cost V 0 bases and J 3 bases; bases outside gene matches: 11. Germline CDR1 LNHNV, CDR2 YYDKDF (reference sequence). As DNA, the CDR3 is TGTGCCACCAGCAGAGACAGGCCTAGCGGTGGATACTACAATGAGCAGTTCTTC. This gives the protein CATSRDRPSGGYYNEQFF.

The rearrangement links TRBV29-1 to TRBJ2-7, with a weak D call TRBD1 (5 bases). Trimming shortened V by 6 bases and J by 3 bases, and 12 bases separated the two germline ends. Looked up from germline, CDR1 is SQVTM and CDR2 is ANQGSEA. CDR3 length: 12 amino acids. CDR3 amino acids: CSVGLTVYEQYF. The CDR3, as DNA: TGCAGCGTGGGCCTGACAGTCTACGAGCAGTACTTC.

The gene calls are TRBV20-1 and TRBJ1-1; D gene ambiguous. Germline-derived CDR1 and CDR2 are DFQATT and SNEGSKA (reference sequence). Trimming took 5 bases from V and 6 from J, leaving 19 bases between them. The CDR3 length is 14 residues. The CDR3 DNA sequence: TGCAGTGCTCCCCTGGCCCATAAAGGCGCTGAAGCTTTCTTT. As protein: CSAPLAHKGAEAFF.

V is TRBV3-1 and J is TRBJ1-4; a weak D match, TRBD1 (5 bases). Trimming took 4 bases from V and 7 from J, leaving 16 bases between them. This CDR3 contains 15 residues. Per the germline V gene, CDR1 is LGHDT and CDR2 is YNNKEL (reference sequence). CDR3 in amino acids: CASSRGVSGTEKLFF. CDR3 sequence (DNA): TGTGCCAGCAGCCGAGGTGTGTCAGGGACTGAAAAACTGTTTTTT.

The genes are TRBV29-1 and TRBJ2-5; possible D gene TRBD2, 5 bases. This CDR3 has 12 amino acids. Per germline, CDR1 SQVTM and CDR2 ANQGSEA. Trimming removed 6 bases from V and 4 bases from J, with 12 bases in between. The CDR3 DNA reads TGCAGCGTAGCGGTCGGTCGAGAGACCCAGTACTTC. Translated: CSVAVGRETQYF. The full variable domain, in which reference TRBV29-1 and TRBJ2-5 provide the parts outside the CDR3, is SAVISQKPSRDICQRGTSLTIQCQVDSQVTMMFWYRQQPGQSLTLIATANQGSEATYESGFVIDKFPISRPNLTFSTLTVSNMSPEDSSIYLCSVAVGRETQYFGPGTRLLVL.

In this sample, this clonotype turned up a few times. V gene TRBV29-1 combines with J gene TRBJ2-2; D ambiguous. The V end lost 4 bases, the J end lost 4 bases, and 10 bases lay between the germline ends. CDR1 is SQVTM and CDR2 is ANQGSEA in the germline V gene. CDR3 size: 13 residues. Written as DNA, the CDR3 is TGCAGCGTTGTTCGATCCCCCACCGGGGAGCTGTTTTTT. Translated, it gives CSVVRSPTGELFF.

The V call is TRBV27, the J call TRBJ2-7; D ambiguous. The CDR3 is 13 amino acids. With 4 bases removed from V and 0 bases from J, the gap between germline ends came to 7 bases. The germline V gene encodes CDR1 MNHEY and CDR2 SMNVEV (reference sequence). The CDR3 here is CASSSAGSYEQYF. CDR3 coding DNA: TGTGCCAGCAGTTCCGCCGGCTCCTACGAGCAGTACTTC.

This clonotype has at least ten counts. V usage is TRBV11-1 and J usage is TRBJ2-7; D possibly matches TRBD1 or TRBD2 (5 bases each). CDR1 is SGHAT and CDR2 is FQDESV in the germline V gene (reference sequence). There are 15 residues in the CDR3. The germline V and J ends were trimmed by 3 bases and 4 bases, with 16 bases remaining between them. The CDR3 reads CASSFTLGEQYEQYF. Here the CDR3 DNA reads TGTGCCAGCAGCTTTACGTTGGGGGAGCAATACGAGCAGTACTTC.

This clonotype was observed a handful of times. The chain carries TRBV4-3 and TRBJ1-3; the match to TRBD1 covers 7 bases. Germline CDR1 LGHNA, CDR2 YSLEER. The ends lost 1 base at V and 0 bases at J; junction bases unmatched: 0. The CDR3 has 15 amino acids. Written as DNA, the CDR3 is TGCGCCAGCAGCCAAGGGACAGGCTCTGGAAACACCATATATTTT. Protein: CASSQGTGSGNTIYF.

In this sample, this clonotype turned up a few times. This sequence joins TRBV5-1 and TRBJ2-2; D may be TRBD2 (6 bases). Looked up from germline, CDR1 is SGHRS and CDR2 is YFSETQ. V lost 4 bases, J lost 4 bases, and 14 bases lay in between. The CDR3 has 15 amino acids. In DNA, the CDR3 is TGCGCCAGCAGCCGCGGGGAGGCGAGCACCGGGGAGCTGTTTTTT. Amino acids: CASSRGEASTGELFF.

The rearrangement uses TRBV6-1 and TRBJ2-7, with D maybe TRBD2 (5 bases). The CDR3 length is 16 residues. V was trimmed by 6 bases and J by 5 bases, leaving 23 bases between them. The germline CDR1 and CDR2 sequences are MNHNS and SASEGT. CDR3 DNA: TGTGCCAGCAGCCCTGGACTGACCCCTTATATTGACGAGCAGTACTTC. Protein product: CASSPGLTPYIDEQYF.